The TCR beta chain under discussion was sequenced for a study of response to subunit inactivated influenza vaccine. General study findings and limits: After each seasonal influenza vaccination, few new T cells are recruited, the authors suggested.

TCRdb processed the RT-PCR reads anew with MiXCR; each CDR3 protein has one entry. The sample yields approximately 290,000 distinct CDR3 sequences, roughly 22% seen once. Note on this clonotype: Its antigen is still unknown.

CDR1 and CDR2 from the germline V gene are ENHRY and SYGVKD. After removal of 0 bases from V and 5 bases from J, the junction contained 4 bases not matched to a gene. The CDR3 contains 15 residues. This TCR was sampled from a man aged 50-75 years who received an inactivated influenza vaccine. Sequencing was performed on PBMCs from blood, taken roughly 20 months after vaccination. The chain joins TRBV10-3 to TRBJ1-5, with TRBD1 identical over 7 bases. The CDR3 region has the DNA TGTGCCATCAGTGAGTCCCGGGACAGTTATCAGCCCCAGCATTTT. Protein sequence: CAISESRDSYQPQHF.